Listed below are T cell receptor beta chains from one sample, sequenced in a study of T cell repertoires in cytomegalovirus infection. A single record per CDR3 protein comes from TCRdb applying MiXCR to the reads. The repertoire includes 350,000 to 500,000 distinct CDR3 sequences, about 33% of them detected once, and roughly 15% sits in the top ten. Sequencing was carried out using PBMCs. These receptors came from a human donor in good health (CMV status not recorded). Some clones in this sample may be carry-over from other donors' samples. Each CDR3 is given with its conserved first and last residue. The D gene is left open where the match is weak. Clone size, where shown, is once, few, many, or a class for clones that have expanded.

TRBV15	TRBJ1-3	NA	NA	TGTGCCACCAGCAGAGGTGGCTCCCGCTCTGGAAACACCATATATTTT	CATSRGGSRSGNTIYF
TRBV7-6	TRBJ2-2	NA	many	TGTGCCAGCAGCTTAGTCCTAGGACCCGCGAACACCGGGGAGCTGTTTTTT	CASSLVLGPANTGELFF
TRBV6-1	TRBJ2-2	TRBD1	NA	TGTGCCAGCAGTGGTTCCGGGACAGGGTTTACCGGGGAGCTGTTTTTT	CASSGSGTGFTGELFF
TRBV4-1	TRBJ1-1	NA	NA	TGCGCCAGCAGCCAAGAAGACTGGCAGGCCCTAGGAGCTTTCTTT	CASSQEDWQALGAFF
TRBV29-1	TRBJ2-5	NA	NA	TGCAGCGTTGAATCCGACAGGCAAGAGACCCAGTACTTC	CSVESDRQETQYF
TRBV7-9	TRBJ2-3	NA	NA	TGTGCCAGCAGCCAGGATACGCAGTATTTT	CASSQDTQYF
TRBV27	TRBJ2-7	NA	NA	TGTGCCAGCAGTTTAGTGCGGGGTACCTACGAGCAGTACTTC	CASSLVRGTYEQYF
TRBV5-4	TRBJ1-1	TRBD1	few	TGTGCCAGCAGCCCAGGACAGGCCGTGAACACTGAAGCTTTCTTT	CASSPGQAVNTEAFF
TRBV7-2	TRBJ2-4	NA	many	TGTGCCAGCAGCTTAGGGGGCCTAAACATTCAGTACTTC	CASSLGGLNIQYF
TRBV19	TRBJ2-1	NA	NA	TGTGCCAGTAGTATGGGGGGCTCGGGAAATGAGCAGTTCTTC	CASSMGGSGNEQFF
TRBV7-2	TRBJ2-6	TRBD1	NA	TGTGCCAGCAGCCCCCAAGGACAGGGTCTCTCTGGGGCCAACGTCCTGACTTTC	CASSPQGQGLSGANVLTF
TRBV7-6	TRBJ2-3	TRBD2	many	TGTGCCAGCAGCTTAAAATCTAGCGGGATCAGCACAGATACGCAGTATTTT	CASSLKSSGISTDTQYF
TRBV7-2	TRBJ1-6	TRBD1	many	TGTGCCAGCAGCAATTGGGAGGGCAGGGGGTCACCGGCCCTCCACTTT	CASSNWEGRGSPALHF
TRBV29-1	TRBJ1-1	NA	few	TGCAGCGTTGATGTTCCGGGAGGCACTGAAGCTTTCTTT	CSVDVPGGTEAFF
TRBV18	TRBJ1-3	TRBD1	NA	TGTGCCAGCTCACCGGGACAGAGAAACACCATATATTTT	CASSPGQRNTIYF
TRBV20-1	TRBJ2-3	NA	NA	TGCAGTGCTAACAATGCAGGACAGCGCACAGATACGCAGTATTTT	CSANNAGQRTDTQYF
TRBV12-3/TRBV12-4	TRBJ1-1	NA	NA	TGTGCCAGCAGTTTAAGGCAAGAGGACACTGAAGCTTTCTTT	CASSLRQEDTEAFF
TRBV7-9	TRBJ2-7	NA	many	TGTGCCAGCAGCCTCAGACAGTCCTACTACGAGCAGTACTTC	CASSLRQSYYEQYF
TRBV7-2	TRBJ2-7	TRBD1	many	TGTGCCAGCAGCTTTTTTCCGGGACAGGGGGCGCGCGAGCAGTACTTC	CASSFFPGQGAREQYF
TRBV14	TRBJ2-5	NA	few	TGTGCCAGCAGCTCCGGCGCCTATCTCAAAGAGACCCAGTACTTC	CASSSGAYLKETQYF
TRBV6-1	TRBJ1-5	NA	NA	TGTGCCAGCAGTGAAATGGGGGATCAGCCCCAGCATTTT	CASSEMGDQPQHF
TRBV6-1	TRBJ2-5	NA	NA	TGTGCCAGCAGGGTGGGAGCCCTCGGTGAAGAGACCCAGTACTTC	CASRVGALGEETQYF
TRBV20-1	TRBJ1-5	TRBD1	few	TGCAGTGCTACGCAGGGGGCGAATCAGCCCCAGCATTTT	CSATQGANQPQHF
TRBV12-3/TRBV12-4	TRBJ1-2	NA	NA	TGTGCCAGCAGTGCTGCAGGCTCTGGCTACACCTTC	CASSAAGSGYTF
TRBV11-2	TRBJ1-6	NA	NA	TGTGCCAGCAGCTTAGATCCGGGGTTGCATTCACCCCTCCACTTT	CASSLDPGLHSPLHF
TRBV7-9	TRBJ1-3	TRBD1	NA	TGTGCCAGCAGCCAAGGACAGGCCGGGGGCTCTGGAAACACCATATATTTT	CASSQGQAGGSGNTIYF
TRBV20-1	TRBJ2-7	NA	many	TGCAGTGCTACCAGGGCAGGCCACTACGAGCAGTACTTC	CSATRAGHYEQYF
TRBV7-2	TRBJ1-4	NA	many	TGTGCCAGCAGCCGAGGAGAGAATGAAAAACTGTTTTTT	CASSRGENEKLFF
TRBV7-8	TRBJ2-2	TRBD2	many	TGTGCCAGCAGCTCAAGCGGGGCAAACACCGGGGAGCTGTTTTTT	CASSSSGANTGELFF
TRBV10-3	TRBJ2-3	TRBD2	few	TGTGCCATCAGTGAAGGACCGGCTAGCGGTATCACAGATACGCAGTATTTT	CAISEGPASGITDTQYF
TRBV7-3	TRBJ2-7	TRBD2	many	TGTGCCAGCAGCTTAAATGCAGCGGGGGGGCCTTGGGAGCAGTACTTC	CASSLNAAGGPWEQYF
TRBV20-1	TRBJ2-3	NA	NA	TGCAGTGCCCTTAGTGGGGCAGATACGCAGTATTTT	CSALSGADTQYF
TRBV10-3	TRBJ2-1	TRBD2	NA	TGTGCCATCAGGGAAAGTAGCGGGGGGGCCCGAAATGAGCAGTTCTTC	CAIRESSGGARNEQFF
TRBV6-1	TRBJ1-1	TRBD1	few	TGTGCCAGCAGGGTTGGACAGGGGGCGGGTGAAGCTTTCTTT	CASRVGQGAGEAFF
TRBV5-6	TRBJ2-1	NA	NA	TGTGCCAGCAGCTTGCGCCTCCCCTCCTACAATGAGCAGTTCTTC	CASSLRLPSYNEQFF
TRBV6-5	TRBJ1-5	NA	once	TGTGCCAGCAGCCTCGGGGGGAGGGATCAGCCCCAGCATTTT	CASSLGGRDQPQHF
TRBV28	TRBJ1-2	NA	NA	TGTGCCAGCAGTTTCTTACAGGGAGGGTATGGCTACACCTTC	CASSFLQGGYGYTF
TRBV6-2/TRBV6-3	TRBJ1-5	NA	NA	TGTGCCAGCAGTTACATGAATAGCAATCAGCCCCAGCATTTT	CASSYMNSNQPQHF
TRBV5-6	TRBJ1-6	TRBD1	once	TGTGCCAGCACCCGCCGGACAGGGGGCCGAAATTCACCCCTCCACTTT	CASTRRTGGRNSPLHF
TRBV20-1	TRBJ2-3	TRBD2	NA	TGCAGTGCTCTAAAGGGACTAGCGGGGACAAGCACAGATACGCAGTATTTT	CSALKGLAGTSTDTQYF
TRBV4-1	TRBJ2-1	NA	many	TGCGCCAGCAGCCAAGGGCACAATGAGCAGTTCTTC	CASSQGHNEQFF
TRBV19	TRBJ1-5	NA	NA	TGTGCCAGTGCCAGTAGTCTTAGCAATCAGCCCCAGCATTTT	CASASSLSNQPQHF
TRBV12-3/TRBV12-4	TRBJ1-4	NA	NA	TGTGCCAGCAGTTTAAGCCAGGCAACTAATGAAAAACTGTTTTTT	CASSLSQATNEKLFF
TRBV7-6	TRBJ2-1	TRBD2	many	TGTGCCAGCATCCCCGGGACTAGCGGGGGATACAATGAGCAGTTCTTC	CASIPGTSGGYNEQFF
TRBV7-6	TRBJ2-3	TRBD2	many	TGTGCCAGCAGCTTGTCAGCGGGGGGAAGCACAGATACGCAGTATTTT	CASSLSAGGSTDTQYF
TRBV19	TRBJ1-2	NA	NA	TGTGCCAGTAGTGTGCAGGGGTCTCCCAACTATGGCTACACCTTC	CASSVQGSPNYGYTF
TRBV7-6	TRBJ1-1	TRBD1	many	TGTGCCAGCAGCTTTGAGGGACAGGGCCTCACTGAAGCTTTCTTT	CASSFEGQGLTEAFF
TRBV29-1	TRBJ1-1	NA	few	TGCAGCGTTGAAGTGCCATCCCTGAACACTGAAGCTTTCTTT	CSVEVPSLNTEAFF
TRBV7-2	TRBJ2-2	NA	many	TGTGCCAGCAGCGCAATTCAGAGGGTCGGGGAGCTGTTTTTT	CASSAIQRVGELFF
TRBV7-9	TRBJ2-7	NA	NA	TGTGCCAGCAGTTCCGGACAGATCTACGAGCAGTACTTC	CASSSGQIYEQYF
TRBV5-6	TRBJ1-6	TRBD1	NA	TGTGCCAGCAGCTTGGAGGCAGGGGGAAAGGATTCACCCCTCCACTTT	CASSLEAGGKDSPLHF
TRBV10-3	TRBJ2-7	NA	NA	TGTGCCATCAGTGAGTCGGGGGCCTCCTCCTACGAGCAGTACTTC	CAISESGASSYEQYF
TRBV20-1	TRBJ2-1	NA	few	TGCAGTGCTAGAGATCCTCAGAAGAGACTAGGACGTTTCAATGAGCAGTTCTTC	CSARDPQKRLGRFNEQFF
TRBV4-1	TRBJ2-2	NA	few	TGCGCCAGCAGCCAGGCTGACGGGGGAAACGGGGAGCTGTTTTTT	CASSQADGGNGELFF
TRBV20-1	TRBJ2-3	TRBD2	NA	TGCAGTGCTAGACTAGCGGGGAGCACAGATACGCAGTATTTT	CSARLAGSTDTQYF
TRBV6-5	TRBJ1-5	TRBD1	few	TGTGCCAGCAGTGACAGGGTTGGTCAGCCCCAGCATTTT	CASSDRVGQPQHF
TRBV4-2	TRBJ2-1	TRBD2	NA	TGTGCCAGCAGCCAGGGGACTAGCCGGGGCTCCTACAATGAGCAGTTCTTC	CASSQGTSRGSYNEQFF
TRBV7-2	TRBJ1-2	TRBD1	many	TGTGCCAGCAGCTTCCCCCCGGGGCGGGACAGGGGTCTTGGCTACACCTTC	CASSFPPGRDRGLGYTF
TRBV7-6	TRBJ2-1	NA	NA	TGTGCCTCTCAGGGACCACCTGACAATGAGCAGTTCTTC	CASQGPPDNEQFF
TRBV6-5	TRBJ2-6	TRBD1	NA	TGTGCCAGCAGTTCACTTTTCAGGGGGCGTGGGGCCAACGTCCTGACTTTC	CASSSLFRGRGANVLTF